The clone carrying this TCR beta chain occurred a few times. The antigen is undetermined. Cultured CD4+ T cell DNA underwent sequencing with the Oncomine TCR Beta short-read assay. TCRdb independently ran MiXCR on the PCR reads; one entry per CDR3 protein. Of 15,000 or so distinct CDR3 sequences in the sample, about 41% were seen once. This entry belongs to a study of vaccination and CD4 T cells after COVID-19. V gave up 5 bases and J gave up 1 base, with 12 bases separating them. CDR3 size: 14 residues. Germline V gene lookup returns CDR1 SGHTS and CDR2 YDEGEE. Stated treatment: roughly nine-day PBMC culture with coronavirus spike peptide pools or control peptides (ViraFEST assay).

This TCR derives from a human donor who had recovered from COVID-19. V is TRBV5-8 and J is TRBJ1-1, with a possible D match to TRBD1 (6 bases). Material: CD4+ T cells from blood, cultured in vitro. DNA for the CDR3: TGTGCCAGCAGTCGAGGGGGAGGGAACACTGAAGCTTTCTTT. This encodes CASSRGGGNTEAFF.